What follows are 11 T cell receptor beta chains derived from one specimen sequenced in a study of T cells in Graves' hyperthyroidism and ophthalmopathy. Researchers amplified the TCR beta CDR3 regions from RNA transcripts. First-round RT-PCR targeting the TCR CDR3 was performed with the HTBI primer set. From the multiplex PCR reads, TCRdb called clonotypes with MiXCR, one entry per CDR3 protein. The sample shows 130,000 or so distinct CDR3 sequences, approximately 20% of them seen only once. Sequences were obtained from blood. Source of these receptors: a woman in her forties or fifties with Graves' hyperthyroidism that later progressed to Graves' ophthalmopathy.

In its sample, this clonotype was seen many times. The V call is TRBV27, the J call TRBJ1-1, with no clear D. V shed 6 bases and J shed 1 base, with 9 bases lying between them. The CDR3 totals 13 residues. Germline CDR1 is MNHEY and CDR2 is SMNVEV (reference sequence). The CDR3 reads CASSREPNTEAFF. DNA of the CDR3: TGTGCCAGCAGCCGGGAGCCGAACACTGAAGCTTTCTTT.

The chain carries TRBV5-4 and TRBJ2-4; perhaps D is TRBD1 or TRBD2 (5 bases each). Germline V gene data show CDR1 as SGHNT and CDR2 as YYREEE (reference sequence). The CDR3 length is 15 residues. Deletions cut 4 bases from V and 3 bases from J, with 14 bases between. CDR3 sequence: CASSQIRDGKNIQYF. The CDR3 bases are TGTGCCAGCAGCCAGATCCGGGACGGCAAAAACATTCAGTACTTC.

The rearrangement links TRBV6-5 to TRBJ2-6; no definite D call. V lost 2 bases and J 0 bases, leaving 17 bases between the germline ends. The CDR3 has 19 amino acids. Germline V gene sequence: CDR1 MNHEY, CDR2 SVGAGI. The CDR3 is CASSYRAQFPISGANVLTF. The CDR3 DNA follows: TGTGCCAGCAGTTACAGGGCCCAATTCCCTATCTCTGGGGCCAACGTCCTGACTTTC.

This clonotype was seen more than once but under ten times. This sequence joins TRBV12-3 or TRBV12-4 and TRBJ2-7, with 11 bases fitting TRBD2. This CDR3 has 14 residues. The V gene end was trimmed by 5 bases and the J gene end by 3 bases; junction bases not matched to a gene: 3. This chain's CDR3 is CASSPGLADYEQYF. In nucleotides, the CDR3 is TGTGCCAGCAGTCCGGGACTAGCGGACTACGAGCAGTACTTC.

The count of this clonotype is one. This could be a read error, since a much larger clone is one nucleotide away. The chain couples TRBV7-2 to TRBJ2-7; D may match TRBD1 or TRBD2 (5 bases each). With 3 bases removed from V and 6 bases from J, the gap between germline ends came to 18 bases. This CDR3 spans 15 amino acids. Germline-derived CDR1 and CDR2 are SGHTA and FQGNSA. The CDR3 nucleotides read TGTACCAGCAGCTTGGCAGGGTCTCGGACTGGCGAGCAGTACTTC. It encodes CTSSLAGSRTGEQYF.

This clonotype was found once. This chain links TRBV11-2 with TRBJ2-7; 10 nucleotides align to TRBD1. The CDR3 has 15 residues. Germline lookup yields CDR1 SGHAT and CDR2 FQNNGV. Germline trimming cut 0 bases from V and 4 bases from J; bases unmatched to any gene: 3. The CDR3, as DNA: TGTGCCAGCAGCTTAGAGGGACAGGGGAGGTACGAGCAGTACTTC. The encoded protein is CASSLEGQGRYEQYF. The full variable domain, completed using reference TRBV11-2 and TRBJ2-7, is EAGVAQSPRYKIIEKRQSVAFWCNPISGHATLYWYQQILGQGPKLLIQFQNNGVVDDSQLPKDRFSAERLKGVDSTLKIQPAKLEDSAVYLCASSLEGQGRYEQYFGPGTRLTVT.

This chain uses TRBV3-1 with TRBJ1-5; D unresolved. Trimming pared 1 base from V and 0 bases from J, leaving 13 bases between. The CDR3 loop spans 17 amino acids. Germline V gene data show CDR1 as LGHDT and CDR2 as YNNKEL (reference sequence). CDR3 DNA sequence: TGTGCCAGCAGCCAAGGAGGGTACACAGCTAGCAATCAGCCCCAGCATTTT. Protein: CASSQGGYTASNQPQHF.

V usage is TRBV5-6 and J usage is TRBJ1-2; D may be TRBD1 (5 bases). This CDR3 has 13 residues. Germline-derived CDR1 and CDR2 are SGHDT and YYEEEE. The ends were cut back, 5 bases at V and 3 bases at J, with 11 bases in the middle. CDR3 in amino acids: CASRWTNDYGYTF. The CDR3 bases are TGTGCCAGCAGATGGACAAATGACTATGGCTACACCTTC.

The chain couples TRBV19 to TRBJ2-1, with 7 bases fitting TRBD2. V shed 4 bases, J shed 9 bases, and the junction held 9 bases outside the gene matches. The CDR3 covers 14 residues. The germline V gene encodes CDR1 LNHDA and CDR2 SQIVND (reference sequence). This chain's CDR3 is CASSTLGGRGEQFF. The CDR3 DNA follows: TGTGCCAGTAGTACCCTGGGAGGGAGGGGTGAGCAGTTCTTC.

The chain couples TRBV7-9 to TRBJ1-2; 9 nucleotides line up with TRBD1. The CDR3 loop spans 16 amino acids. Germline lookup yields CDR1 SEHNR and CDR2 FQNEAQ (reference sequence). V lost 5 bases to trimming and J lost 6 bases; unmatched junction nucleotides: 13. The CDR3 loop is CASSGTGTGNADGYTF. The CDR3 nucleotides read TGTGCCAGCAGCGGCACCGGGACAGGGAATGCGGATGGCTACACCTTC.

This clonotype was detected only a few times. V usage is TRBV12-3 or TRBV12-4 and J usage is TRBJ2-2; D remains unclear. V dropped 1 base and J dropped 8 bases, with 5 bases sitting between them. The CDR3 loop spans 12 amino acids. CDR3 in amino acids: CASSLGLGELFF. DNA of the CDR3: TGTGCCAGCAGTTTAGGTCTTGGGGAGCTGTTTTTT.